This T cell receptor (beta chain) was sequenced for a study of T-cell reconstitution after alpha-beta-depleted transplantation in children. This clonotype was seen only a few times. The CDR3 is 14 residues long. Looked up from germline, CDR1 is DFQATT and CDR2 is SNEGSKA (reference sequence). Trimming removed 5 bases from V and 3 bases from J; junction bases left unmatched: 6. TCRbeta library construction was performed incorporating unique molecular identifiers. A single record per CDR3 protein comes from TCRdb applying MiXCR to the PCR reads. Among about 160,000 distinct CDR3 sequences, roughly 11% were seen once, and the ten largest hold 13%.

The sample in question was PBMCs, obtained before TCRalphabeta/CD19-depleted stem cell transplant. This TCR was recovered from a boy aged 2-15 years with acute myeloid leukemia, due to receive a stem cell transplant. The V and J genes are TRBV20-1 and TRBJ2-1; 8 nucleotides agree with TRBD2. The CDR3 here is CSARGLAGYNEQFF. CDR3 bases: TGCAGTGCTCGAGGGCTAGCGGGCTACAATGAGCAGTTCTTC.